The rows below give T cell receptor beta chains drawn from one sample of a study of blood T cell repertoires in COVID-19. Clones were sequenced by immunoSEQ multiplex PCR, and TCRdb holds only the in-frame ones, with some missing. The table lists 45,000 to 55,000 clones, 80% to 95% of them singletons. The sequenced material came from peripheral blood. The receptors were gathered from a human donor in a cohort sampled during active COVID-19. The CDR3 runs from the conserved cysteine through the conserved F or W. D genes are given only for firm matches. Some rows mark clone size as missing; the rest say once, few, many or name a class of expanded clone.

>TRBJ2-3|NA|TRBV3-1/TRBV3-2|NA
CASSRSAPGFTDTQYF
TGTGCCAGCAGTCGATCGGCCCCGGGATTCACAGATACGCAGTATTTT
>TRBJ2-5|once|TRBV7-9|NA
CASSFGGETQYF
TGTGCCAGCAGCTTCGGGGGTGAGACCCAGTACTTC
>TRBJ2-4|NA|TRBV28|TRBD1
CASRGIRGILAKNIQYF
TGTGCCAGCAGGGGCATCAGGGGGATTTTAGCCAAAAACATTCAGTACTTC
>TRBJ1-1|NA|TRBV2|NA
CASNRVGTEAFF
TGTGCCAGCAACAGGGTAGGAACTGAAGCTTTCTTT
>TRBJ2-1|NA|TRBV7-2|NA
CASSTDNEQFF
TGTGCCAGCAGCACGGACAATGAGCAGTTCTTC
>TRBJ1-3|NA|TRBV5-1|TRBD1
CASSSTGAGNTIYF
TGCGCCAGCAGCTCGACAGGGGCTGGAAACACCATATATTTT
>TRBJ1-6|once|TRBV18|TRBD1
CASSLKNRGTYNSPLHF
TGTGCCAGCTCACTCAAAAACAGGGGCACCTATAATTCACCCCTCCACTTT
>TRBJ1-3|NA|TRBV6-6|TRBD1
CASRRDRVSGNTIYF
TGTGCCAGCAGGCGGGACAGGGTCTCTGGAAACACCATATATTTT
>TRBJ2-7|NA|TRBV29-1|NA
CSVESGRGSHEQYF
TGCAGCGTTGAATCGGGCAGGGGCAGCCACGAGCAGTACTTC
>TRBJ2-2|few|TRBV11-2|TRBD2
CASSSGRSGRNTGELFF
TGTGCCAGCAGCTCAGGGCGTAGCGGGAGGAACACCGGGGAGCTGTTTTTT
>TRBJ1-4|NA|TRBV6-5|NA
CASRTGIEKLFF
TGTGCCAGCAGGACCGGGATTGAAAAACTGTTTTTT
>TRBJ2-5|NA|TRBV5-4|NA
CASSLGVLETQYF
TGTGCCAGCAGCTTGGGAGTTCTGGAGACCCAGTACTTC
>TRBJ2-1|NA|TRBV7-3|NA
CASSPTGSIGNEQFF
TGTGCCAGCAGCCCAACAGGGAGCATTGGCAATGAGCAGTTCTTC
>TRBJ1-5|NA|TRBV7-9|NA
CASSLGAHNQPQHF
TGTGCCAGCAGCTTAGGAGCCCACAATCAGCCCCAGCATTTT
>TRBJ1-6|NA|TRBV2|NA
CASSDRVAPLHF
TGTGCCAGCAGTGATAGAGTGGCACCCCTCCACTTT
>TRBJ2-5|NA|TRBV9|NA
CASSGSEPSGTQYF
TGTGCCAGCAGCGGAAGTGAGCCAAGTGGGACCCAGTACTTC
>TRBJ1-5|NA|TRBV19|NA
CASSMIHRQGGQPQHF
TGTGCCAGTAGTATGATACATAGGCAGGGCGGACAGCCCCAGCATTTT
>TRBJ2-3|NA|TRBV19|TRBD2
CASSPTSGRDTQYF
TGTGCCAGTAGTCCGACTAGCGGGAGGGATACGCAGTATTTT
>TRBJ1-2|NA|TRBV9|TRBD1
CASSVDRGRGGYTF
TGTGCCAGCAGCGTGGACAGGGGGCGAGGGGGCTACACCTTC
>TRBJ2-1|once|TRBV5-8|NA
CASSFLGRYNEQFF
TGTGCCAGCAGCTTTCTGGGGAGGTACAATGAGCAGTTCTTC
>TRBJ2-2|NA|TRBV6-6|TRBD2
CASSTPGTSVTGELFF
TGTGCCAGCAGTACCCCCGGGACTAGCGTCACCGGGGAGCTGTTTTTT
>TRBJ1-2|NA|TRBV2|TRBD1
CASTVTGDGYTF
TGTGCCAGCACCGTGACAGGGGATGGCTACACCTTC
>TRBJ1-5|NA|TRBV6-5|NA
CATQNYLDSNQPQHF
TGTGCCACCCAAAACTACTTGGATAGCAATCAGCCCCAGCATTTT
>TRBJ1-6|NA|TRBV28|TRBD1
CASSLIGTGLSPLHF
TGTGCCAGCAGTTTAATCGGGACAGGTCTGTCACCCCTCCACTTT
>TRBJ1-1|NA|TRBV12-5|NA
CASGAPYSEAFF
TGTGCTAGTGGTGCGCCTTATAGTGAAGCTTTCTTT
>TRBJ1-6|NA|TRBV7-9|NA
CASSTNNNSPLHF
TGTGCCAGCAGCACCAACAATAATTCACCCCTCCACTTT
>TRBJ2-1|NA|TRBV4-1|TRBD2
CASSQEGGLAVYNEQFF
TGCGCCAGCAGCCAAGAAGGAGGACTAGCGGTCTACAATGAGCAGTTCTTC
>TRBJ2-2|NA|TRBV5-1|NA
CASSLVQTTGELFF
TGCGCCAGCAGCTTGGTACAGACCACCGGGGAGCTGTTTTTT
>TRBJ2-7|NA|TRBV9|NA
CASSVGADAYEQYF
TGTGCCAGCAGCGTAGGTGCGGATGCCTACGAGCAGTACTTC
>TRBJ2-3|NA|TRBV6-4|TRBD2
CASSGSGMGTDTQYF
TGTGCCAGCAGTGGAAGCGGGATGGGCACAGATACGCAGTATTTT
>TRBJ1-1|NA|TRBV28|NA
CASSGEDNQVTEAFF
TGTGCCAGCAGTGGAGAGGACAATCAGGTAACTGAAGCTTTCTTT
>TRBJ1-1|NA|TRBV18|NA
CASSPLELGQGSEAFF
TGTGCCAGCTCACCACTAGAGCTGGGGCAGGGCTCTGAAGCTTTCTTT
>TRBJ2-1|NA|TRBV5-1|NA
CASSPGGRGRDNEQFF
TGCGCCAGCAGCCCGGGGGGCAGGGGGCGCGACAATGAGCAGTTCTTC
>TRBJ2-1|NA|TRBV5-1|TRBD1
CASSLAGTGVNEQFF
TGCGCCAGCAGCTTGGCCGGGACAGGGGTCAATGAGCAGTTCTTC
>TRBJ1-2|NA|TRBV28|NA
CASSLSGGLGYGYTF
TGTGCCAGCAGTTTAAGTGGAGGGCTAGGTTATGGCTACACCTTC
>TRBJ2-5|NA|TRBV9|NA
CASSSGSGETQYF
TGTGCCAGCAGCTCCGGGAGTGGGGAGACCCAGTACTTC
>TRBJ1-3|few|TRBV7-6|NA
CASSLDKGNTIYF
TGTGCCAGCAGCTTGGACAAAGGAAACACCATATATTTT
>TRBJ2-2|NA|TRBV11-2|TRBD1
CASRKTGTGELFF
TGTGCCAGCAGAAAGACAGGGACCGGGGAGCTGTTTTTT
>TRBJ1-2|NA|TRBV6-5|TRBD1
CASSYSRDRVYGYTF
TGTGCCAGCAGTTACTCGAGGGACAGGGTCTATGGCTACACCTTC
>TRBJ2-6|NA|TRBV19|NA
CASSIVGQSSGANVLTF
TGTGCCAGTAGTATAGTGGGACAATCCTCTGGGGCCAACGTCCTGACTTTC
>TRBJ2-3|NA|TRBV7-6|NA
CASSLGVGIPTDTQYF
TGTGCCAGCAGCTTAGGGGTCGGGATTCCCACAGATACGCAGTATTTT
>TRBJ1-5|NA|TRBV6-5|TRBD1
CASSPQGNQPQHF
TGTGCCAGCAGCCCACAGGGGAATCAGCCCCAGCATTTT
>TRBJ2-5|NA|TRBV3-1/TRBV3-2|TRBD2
CASSQGASGETQYF
TGTGCCAGCAGCCAAGGCGCTAGCGGGGAGACCCAGTACTTC
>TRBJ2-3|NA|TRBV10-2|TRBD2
CASHSPSGRLGHTQYF
TGCGCCAGCCACAGTCCTAGCGGGAGGTTGGGACATACGCAGTATTTT
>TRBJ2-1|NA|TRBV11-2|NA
CASSSPQGLAGVYNEQFF
TGTGCCAGCAGCTCACCACAGGGACTGGCGGGAGTCTACAATGAGCAGTTCTTC
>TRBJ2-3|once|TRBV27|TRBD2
CASSLISGGRDGTDTQYF
TGTGCCAGCAGTTTGATCTCGGGCGGGAGGGATGGGACAGATACGCAGTATTTT
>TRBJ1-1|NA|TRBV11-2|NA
CASSFQNTEAFF
TGTGCCAGCAGCTTCCAGAACACTGAAGCTTTCTTT
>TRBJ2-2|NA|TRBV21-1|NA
CASSNVRGPNTGELFF
TGTGCCAGCAGCAATGTCAGGGGACCGAACACCGGGGAGCTGTTTTTT
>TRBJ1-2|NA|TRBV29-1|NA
CSVEGQNYGYTF
TGCAGCGTTGAGGGACAAAACTATGGCTACACCTTC
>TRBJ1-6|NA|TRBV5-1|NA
CASSLRGNYNSPLHF
TGCGCCAGCAGCTTACGGGGTAACTATAATTCACCCCTCCACTTT
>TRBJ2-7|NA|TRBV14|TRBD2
CASSQDAEMLAGVIYEQYF
TGTGCCAGCAGCCAAGATGCGGAAATGTTAGCGGGGGTAATCTACGAGCAGTACTTC
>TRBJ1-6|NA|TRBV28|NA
CASSSGLSPLHF
TGTGCCAGCAGTTCGGGACTGTCACCCCTCCACTTT
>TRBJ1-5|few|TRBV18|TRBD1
CASSAGTGINQPQHF
TGTGCCAGCTCGGCCGGGACAGGGATCAATCAGCCCCAGCATTTT
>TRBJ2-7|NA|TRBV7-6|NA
CASSLAGPGPYEQYF
TGTGCCAGCAGCTTAGCGGGCCCTGGGCCCTACGAGCAGTACTTC
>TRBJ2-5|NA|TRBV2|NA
CASNTQETQYF
TGTGCCAGCAATACACAAGAGACCCAGTACTTC
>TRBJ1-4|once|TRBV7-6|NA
CASSYDRPGEKLFF
TGTGCCAGCAGCTACGATCGGCCGGGTGAAAAACTGTTTTTT
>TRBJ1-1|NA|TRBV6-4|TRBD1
CASSRGLNTEAFF
TGTGCCAGCAGCAGGGGGTTGAACACTGAAGCTTTCTTT
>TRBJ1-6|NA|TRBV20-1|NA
CSASPGVDSTRNSPLHF
TGCAGTGCTAGTCCGGGGGTCGATTCTACGAGGAATTCACCCCTCCACTTT
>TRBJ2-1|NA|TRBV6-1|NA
CASSEFRSVNEQFF
TGTGCCAGCAGTGAATTTAGATCGGTCAATGAGCAGTTCTTC
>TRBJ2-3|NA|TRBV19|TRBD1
CASSGTDNTDTQYF
TGTGCCAGTAGTGGGACAGATAACACAGATACGCAGTATTTT